The clone carrying this TCR beta chain has more than one count but fewer than ten. Its antigen remains unknown. Sequencing used immunoSEQ multiplex PCR; TCRdb keeps in-frame clones, though not all of them. Of approximately 80,000 clones in the sample, roughly 80% are singletons; the top ten hold roughly 9.8%. This sample is part of a study of radiotherapy plus CTLA-4 blockade in lung cancer. Germline CDR1 and CDR2: SEHNR and FQNEAQ (reference sequence). The CDR3 sequence is 12 residues long. V was cut by 1 base and J by 8 bases, with 8 bases left in between. Study observations and caveats: Peripheral blood showed expansion of tumor-derived TCR clones after radiotherapy and ipilimumab.

This clonotype was obtained from a human donor with non-small cell lung cancer whose response to radiotherapy plus ipilimumab could not be evaluated. Source: peripheral blood, taken from a patient treated with radiotherapy plus ipilimumab. This chain links TRBV7-9 with TRBJ1-1, with a weak D call TRBD1 (6 bases). The CDR3 spells CASSLGRGEAFF. In DNA, the CDR3 is TGTGCCAGCAGCTTAGGCAGGGGAGAAGCTTTCTTT. Based on the CDR3 plus reference TRBV7-9 and TRBJ1-1, the full variable domain is DTGVSQNPRHKITKRGQNVTFRCDPISEHNRLYWYRQTLGQGPEFLTYFQNEAQLEKSRLLSDRFSAERPKGSFSTLEIQRTEQGDSAMYLCASSLGRGEAFFGQGTRLTVV.